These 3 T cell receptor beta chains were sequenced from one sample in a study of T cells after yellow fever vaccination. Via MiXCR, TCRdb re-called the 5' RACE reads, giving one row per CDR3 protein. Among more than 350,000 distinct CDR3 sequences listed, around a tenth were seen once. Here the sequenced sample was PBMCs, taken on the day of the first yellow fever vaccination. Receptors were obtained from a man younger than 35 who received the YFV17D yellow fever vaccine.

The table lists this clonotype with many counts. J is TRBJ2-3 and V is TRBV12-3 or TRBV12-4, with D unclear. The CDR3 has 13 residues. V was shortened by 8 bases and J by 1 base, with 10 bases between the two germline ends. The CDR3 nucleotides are TGTGCCAGCCGGCTCTACGGCACAGATACGCAGTATTTT. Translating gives CASRLYGTDTQYF.

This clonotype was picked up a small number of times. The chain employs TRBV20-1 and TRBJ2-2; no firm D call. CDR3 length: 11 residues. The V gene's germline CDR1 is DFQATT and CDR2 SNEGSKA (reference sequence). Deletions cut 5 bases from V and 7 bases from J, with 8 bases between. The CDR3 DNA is TGCAGTGCTCTGGGTTACGGGGAGCTGTTTTTT. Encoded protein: CSALGYGELFF.

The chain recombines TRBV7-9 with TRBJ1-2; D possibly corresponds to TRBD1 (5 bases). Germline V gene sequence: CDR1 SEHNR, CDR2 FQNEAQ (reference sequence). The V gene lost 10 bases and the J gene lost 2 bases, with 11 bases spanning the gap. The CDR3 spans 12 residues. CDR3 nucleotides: TGTGCCACCAGTCAGGGCAACTATGGCTACACCTTC. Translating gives CATSQGNYGYTF.